Each of the 7 T cell receptor beta chains below was sequenced from the same sample in a study of CD4 and CD8 cells across lung adenocarcinoma regions. TCRdb fed the PCR reads into MiXCR, producing one record per CDR3 protein. The data contain fewer than 20,000 distinct CDR3 sequences, around 56% of them seen just once; the ten biggest clones take up around 55%. The sequenced material came from CD8+ T cells from the center of a lung tumor. The source is a female donor with lung adenocarcinoma. The CD4 and CD8 labels of this study may be unreliable.

The chain couples TRBV5-4 to TRBJ2-1, with 8 bases matching TRBD2. Per germline, CDR1 SGHNT and CDR2 YYREEE (reference sequence). The CDR3 totals 14 residues. The trim removed 9 bases at V and 1 base at J, leaving 6 bases unmatched. The CDR3 loop reads CATTPGGSYNEQFF. CDR3 sequence (DNA): TGTGCCACCACCCCGGGGGGGTCCTACAATGAGCAGTTCTTC.

This clonotype was detected ten times or more. V is TRBV27 and J is TRBJ2-1, with 7 positions matching TRBD2. V trimming: 6 bases; J trimming: 4 bases; junction bases outside the gene matches: 3. This CDR3 has 13 amino acids. Looked up from germline, CDR1 is MNHEY and CDR2 is SMNVEV (reference sequence). This CDR3 reads CASRGRGYNEQFF. CDR3 coding DNA: TGTGCCAGCAGGGGGCGGGGGTACAATGAGCAGTTCTTC.

This chain joins TRBV6-1 and TRBJ2-5, with TRBD1 as a possible D gene (6 bases). CDR3 length: 15 residues. The germline V and J ends were trimmed by 6 bases and 4 bases, with 18 bases remaining between them. Per the germline V gene, CDR1 is MNHNS and CDR2 is SASEGT. CDR3 loop: CASSPRSGDRETQYF. The CDR3, as DNA: TGTGCCAGCAGCCCACGGTCAGGGGATCGAGAGACCCAGTACTTC.

A word on this clonotype: A read error may account for a junction end that differs from germline. The rearrangement links TRBV11-3 to TRBJ2-5, with D perhaps matching TRBD2 (7 bases). CDR1 and CDR2 from the germline V gene are SGHNT and YENEEA. The CDR3 has 17 amino acids. This chain's CDR3 is CASSVAWGGGDQDTQYF. CDR3 nucleotide sequence: TGTGCCAGCAGCGTGGCCTGGGGGGGCGGTGACCAAGATACGCAGTATTTC.

This rearrangement joins TRBV10-3 to TRBJ2-3; D remains unclear. Germline loops: CDR1 ENHRY, CDR2 SYGVKD. V lost 10 bases and J 1 base, leaving 18 bases between the germline ends. This CDR3 spans 15 amino acids. The CDR3, as DNA: TGTGCCAGCAGCGAGTCTAAGGCAGGCACAGATACGCAGTATTTT. Its translation is CASSESKAGTDTQYF.

The chain is built from TRBV27 and TRBJ2-5; TRBD1 agrees at 9 bases. The J segment lost 6 bases and the V segment lost 4 bases, leaving 9 bases of the junction unmatched. Germline values: CDR1 MNHEY, CDR2 SMNVEV (reference sequence). The CDR3 is 15 residues long. The CDR3 coding sequence is TGTGCCAGCAGTTCAACGGGACAGGGATGGAAGACCCAGTACTTC. Its translation is CASSSTGQGWKTQYF.

The chain links TRBV4-1 to TRBJ2-1; 15 bases map to TRBD2. The J call is doubtful: the DNA matches TRBJ2-5 better. Looked up from germline, CDR1 is MGHRA and CDR2 is YSYEKL. This CDR3 has 19 amino acids. CDR3 bases: TGCGCCAGCAGCCACCCCGGACTAGCGGGGGGGCCGGGGCAAGAGACCCAGTACTTC. This sequence encodes CASSHPGLAGGPGQETQYF.